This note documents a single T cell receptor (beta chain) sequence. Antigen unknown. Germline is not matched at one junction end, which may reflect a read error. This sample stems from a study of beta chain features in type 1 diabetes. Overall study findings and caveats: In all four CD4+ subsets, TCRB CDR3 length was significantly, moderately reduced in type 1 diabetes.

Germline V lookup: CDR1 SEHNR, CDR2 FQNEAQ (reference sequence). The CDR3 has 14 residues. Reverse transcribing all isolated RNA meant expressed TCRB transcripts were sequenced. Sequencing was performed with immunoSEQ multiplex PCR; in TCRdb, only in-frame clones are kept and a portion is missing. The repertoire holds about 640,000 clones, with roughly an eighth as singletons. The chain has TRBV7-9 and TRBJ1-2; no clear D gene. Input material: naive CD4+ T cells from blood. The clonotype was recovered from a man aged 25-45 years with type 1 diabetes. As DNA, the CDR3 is TGTGCCAGCAGTTTAGGTGGCAGCAACTATGGCTACACCTTC. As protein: CASSLGGSNYGYTF.